Listed below are T cell receptor beta chains from one sample, sequenced in a study of CD8+CD57+ T cells in acquired aplastic anemia. TCRdb ran MiXCR on the reads and lists one entry per CDR3 protein. The table records about 420,000 distinct CDR3 sequences, around 68% of them present only once. The specimen was sorted CD4+, CD8+, or CD8+CD57+ T cells (not recorded which) from PBMCs. These receptors were taken from a human donor in good health, serving as a control. Each CDR3 is given with its conserved first and last residue. The D gene is left open where the match is weak. Only some rows state a clone size, as once, few, many or a class for expanded clones.

V gene	J gene	D gene	clone size	CDR3 protein	CDR3 DNA
TRBV10-3	TRBJ2-1	TRBD1	.	CAISESGQADTYNEQFF	TGTGCCATCAGTGAGTCTGGACAGGCCGACACCTACAATGAGCAGTTCTTC
TRBV3-1	TRBJ2-7	.	many	CASSQVILGEQYF	TGTGCCAGCAGCCAAGTTATCCTCGGGGAGCAGTACTTC
TRBV13	TRBJ2-7	.	.	CASSLMGPGVYEKYF	TGTGCCAGCAGCTTAATGGGGCCGGGGGTCTACGAGAAGTACTTC
TRBV5-1	TRBJ1-1	TRBD1	.	CASSLTGGRNTEAFF	TGCGCCAGCAGCTTAACAGGGGGGAGGAACACTGAAGCTTTCTTT
TRBV19	TRBJ2-7	.	.	CASRSGTSSDDTYF	TGTGCCAGTAGATCCGGAACAAGTAGTGACGACACCTACTTC
TRBV29-1	TRBJ2-3	.	.	CSASWGGKDRHTF	TGCAGTGCTTCCTGGGGCGGGAAAGATAGGCACACTTTT
TRBV29-1	TRBJ1-2	.	few	CSAQGEGYGYTF	TGCAGCGCCCAGGGAGAAGGGTATGGCTACACCTTC
TRBV20-1	TRBJ2-5	TRBD2	.	CSARDPTSGTQETQYF	TGCAGTGCTAGAGATCCGACTAGCGGAACCCAAGAGACCCAGTACTTC
TRBV5-6	TRBJ2-7	.	.	CASSLFRGYEQYF	TGTGCCAGCAGCTTGTTCAGGGGCTACGAGCAGTACTTC
TRBV15	TRBJ1-3	.	.	CASSREGYTGNTIYF	TGTGCCAGTAGCAGAGAGGGGTACACTGGAAACACCATATATTTT
TRBV29-1	TRBJ2-7	.	.	CRGGQGIYEQYF	TGCAGGGGCGGCCAGGGGATCTACGAGCAGTACTTC
TRBV7-3	TRBJ2-7	.	.	CATSFHRARGDEQYF	TGTGCCACCAGCTTCCACAGAGCGCGGGGTGACGAGCAGTACTTC
TRBV5-4	TRBJ2-3	.	.	CASSLAVGSTDTQYF	TGTGCCAGCAGCTTGGCTGTAGGCAGCACAGATACGCAGTATTTT
TRBV9	TRBJ1-1	TRBD1	many	CASSPGQGAPMNTEAFF	TGTGCCAGCAGCCCAGGACAGGGTGCCCCGATGAACACTGAAGCTTTCTTT
TRBV7-7	TRBJ2-7	.	.	CASNPSPGADTMSF	TGTGCTAGCAACCCCTCACCGGGAGCTGACACAATGAGCTTC
TRBV7-2	TRBJ1-6	.	.	CASSFEGTQYLGPF	TGTGCCAGCAGCTTCGAAGGGACCCAGTACCTCGGGCCATTT
TRBV7-2	TRBJ2-7	.	.	CASSKRYSSHEQYF	TGTGCCAGTAGTAAAAGGTACAGCTCCCACGAGCAGTACTTC
TRBV30	TRBJ1-2	.	many	CAWTTGLQYGYTF	TGTGCCTGGACCACAGGGTTACAGTATGGCTACACCTTC
TRBV2	TRBJ2-7	TRBD1	.	CASSARGFEQYF	TGTGCCAGCAGTGCCAGGGGGTTCGAGCAGTACTTC
TRBV24-1	TRBJ1-5	.	.	CASSYRGVSNQPQHF	TGTGCCAGCAGTTACCGCGGAGTTAGCAATCAGCCCCAGCATTTT
TRBV4-1	TRBJ2-2	.	many	CASSQGLFQGSGELFF	TGCGCCAGCAGCCAGGGCCTTTTCCAGGGGTCCGGGGAGCTGTTTTTT
TRBV4-3	TRBJ1-4	.	many	CASSQDRRGREKLFF	TGCGCCAGCAGCCAAGATCGGCGGGGGCGTGAAAAACTGTTTTTT
TRBV15	TRBJ1-2	TRBD1	.	CATSRNLAGGQYYGCTF	TGTGCCACCAGCAGAAACTTAGCTGGGGGACAGTACTATGGCTGCACCTTC
TRBV7-2	TRBJ1-3	.	.	CASSTQQTSSGNNIYF	TGTGCCAGCAGCACACAGCAGACGAGCTCTGGAAACAACATATATTTT
TRBV20-1	TRBJ1-5	.	.	CSAALFRGQETQHF	TGCAGTGCTGCTCTTTTCCGGGGGCAAGAGACCCAGCATTTT
TRBV6-5	TRBJ2-2	TRBD2	many	CASSSLGLAGGSGELFF	TGTGCCAGCAGTTCCCTCGGACTAGCGGGGGGGTCAGGGGAGCTGTTTTTT
TRBV19	TRBJ1-5	TRBD1	few	CASSSGTDNQPQHF	TGTGCCAGTAGTTCCGGGACAGATAATCAGCCCCAGCATTTT
TRBV2	TRBJ2-7	.	.	CASSLNEQYF	TGTGCCAGCAGCCTGAATGAGCAGTACTTC
TRBV24-1	TRBJ2-1	.	many	CATSDSSRGHNEQFF	TGTGCCACCAGTGATTCGAGCAGGGGTCACAATGAGCAGTTCTTC
TRBV9	TRBJ2-7	TRBD2	.	CASSVAGRVNGNKYF	TGTGCCAGCAGCGTAGCTGGGAGGGTTAATGGAAACAAGTACTTC
TRBV7-3	TRBJ1-3	.	.	CASTPGRAGAENTIYF	TGTGCCAGTACCCCCGGTCGTGCGGGCGCTGAAAACACCATATATTTT
TRBV7-2	TRBJ2-2	.	.	CASSLERNTGALFF	TGTGCCAGCAGCTTAGAGCGGAACACCGGGGCGCTGTTTTTT
TRBV12-3/TRBV12-4	TRBJ1-6	.	.	CASSLPLGGAKNSPLHF	TGTGCCAGCAGTTTACCTTTGGGGGGGGCGAAGAATTCACCCCTCCACTTT
TRBV7-9	TRBJ2-5	.	.	CASSFADLGEYF	TGTGCCAGCAGCTTCGCTGACTTGGGGGAGTACTTC
TRBV20-1	TRBJ2-5	.	many	CSAQPLSGTQYF	TGCAGTGCTCAACCTTTATCTGGGACCCAGTACTTC
TRBV29-1	TRBJ1-2	.	few	CSVASGDRYTF	TGCAGCGTTGCCTCAGGGGATCGCTACACCTTC
TRBV6-5	TRBJ1-5	.	many	CASSYRVGNQPQHF	TGTGCCAGCAGTTACAGGGTGGGCAATCAGCCCCAGCATTTT